These 23 T cell receptor beta chains originate from one sample sequenced in a study of blood T cell repertoires in COVID-19. Only in-frame clones appear in the TCRdb table, and some are missing; sequencing was by immunoSEQ multiplex PCR. The sample lists approximately 210,000 clones, around 86% seen once, with more than 8.5% in the top ten. Sample: PBMCs or T cells enriched from blood (not recorded which). The receptors originated from a woman aged 45-59 years with acute COVID-19.

V usage is TRBV18 and J usage is TRBJ1-2; TRBD1 matches 7 bases. Unmatched junction bases numbered 12, after V lost 4 bases and J lost 7 bases. From germline, CDR1 is KGHSH and CDR2 LQKENI. The CDR3 is made up of 15 amino acids. CDR3 loop: CASSRLDTGDAGYTF. CDR3 nucleotide sequence: TGTGCCAGCTCACGATTGGACACAGGGGACGCTGGCTACACCTTC.

This clone has a single count. CDR3 coding DNA: TGTGCCAGCAGCTTAGCGCTGGCTAGCGGGAGTTCTGAGCAGTTCTTC. This translates into CASSLALASGSSEQFF. The chain combines TRBV7-2 with TRBJ2-1, with 10 bases identical to TRBD2. The V and J ends lost 0 bases and 9 bases, in that order; junction bases with no gene match: 8. The CDR3 has 16 amino acids. Germline CDR1 and CDR2: SGHTA and FQGNSA. Full variable domain (rest looked up from reference TRBV7-2 and TRBJ2-1): GAGVSQSPSNKVTEKGKDVELRCDPISGHTALYWYRQSLGQGLEFLIYFQGNSAPDKSGLPSDRFSAERTGGSVSTLTIQRTQQEDSAVYLCASSLALASGSSEQFFGPGTRLTVL.

This clone appeared a single time. The chain joins TRBV25-1 to TRBJ1-2; 7 bases are shared with TRBD1. Germline CDR1 MGHDK, CDR2 SYGVNS. After removal of 4 bases from V and 4 bases from J, the junction contained 9 bases not matched to a gene. The CDR3 runs to 15 residues. CDR3: CASSAWGQTIYGYTF. DNA for the CDR3: TGTGCCAGCAGTGCCTGGGGACAGACCATCTATGGCTACACCTTC.

This clone was seen a handful of times. The CDR3 sequence is CASSPDGGLNTGELFF. CDR3 nucleotides: TGTGCCAGCAGCCCAGATGGAGGTTTGAACACCGGGGAGCTGTTTTTT. This rearrangement joins TRBV7-3 to TRBJ2-2, with D possibly TRBD2 on 5 matching bases. The CDR3 has 16 amino acids. Germline CDR1 reads SGHTA; CDR2 reads FQGTGA. Trimming took 5 bases from V and 1 from J, leaving 14 bases between them.

The chain is built from TRBV18 and TRBJ1-2, with TRBD1 matching 7 bases. With V trimmed by 4 bases and J by 4 bases, 3 bases remained unmatched. CDR3 size: 13 residues. Germline CDR1 is KGHSH and CDR2 is LQKENI. The CDR3 here is CASSLGTAYGYTF. For the CDR3, the DNA is TGTGCCAGCTCACTGGGGACAGCCTATGGCTACACCTTC.

The rearrangement joins TRBV5-1 to TRBJ1-2; the D gene is possibly TRBD1 (5 bases). The CDR3 has 14 residues. Germline V lookup: CDR1 SGHRS, CDR2 YFSETQ. V lost 0 bases and J 4 bases, leaving 10 bases between the germline ends. CDR3 bases: TGCGCCAGCAGCTTGGTAACCGGGGGCTATGGCTACACCTTC. Amino acids: CASSLVTGGYGYTF.

A single count supports this clone. V is TRBV3-1 (or the pseudogene TRBV3-2) and J is TRBJ1-2, with 7 bases lining up with TRBD1. The V and J ends lost 0 bases and 0 bases, in that order; junction bases with no gene match: 10. The CDR3 has 18 residues. Germline-derived CDR1 and CDR2 are LGHDT and YNNKEL (reference sequence). Here the CDR3 reads CASSQDRDREKSNYGYTF. The DNA for the CDR3 is TGTGCCAGCAGCCAAGATCGAGACAGGGAAAAATCTAACTATGGCTACACCTTC.

This clone was picked up one time. This chain connects TRBV5-4 to TRBJ2-1, with TRBD2 matching over 14 bases. The CDR3 is 18 residues long. Trimming took 1 base from V and 4 from J; bases not matched to a gene: 7. Germline values: CDR1 SGHNT, CDR2 YYREEE (reference sequence). CDR3 loop: CASSLSTSGRDNYNEQFF. Written as DNA, the CDR3 is TGTGCCAGCAGCTTGTCGACTAGCGGGAGGGATAATTACAATGAGCAGTTCTTC.

This chain connects TRBV12-3 or TRBV12-4 to TRBJ2-7; D is perhaps TRBD1 (5 bases). With 9 bases removed from V and 2 bases from J, the gap between germline ends came to 14 bases. This CDR3 comprises 13 residues. For the CDR3, the DNA is TGTGCCAGTCAGGGCCTAAATACCTACGAGCAGTACTTC. It translates to CASQGLNTYEQYF.

This clone was picked up a small number of times. The chain's CDR3 is CASSKTSDYNEQFF. DNA for the CDR3: TGTGCCAGCAGTAAAACTAGCGACTACAATGAGCAGTTCTTC. V usage is TRBV6-2 or TRBV6-3 and J usage is TRBJ2-1; 7 bases are shared with TRBD2. Trimming removed 5 bases from V and 3 bases from J; junction bases left unmatched: 4. This CDR3 is 14 amino acids long. CDR1 and CDR2 (germline): MNHEY, SVGEGT.

This clone came up a few times. The V and J genes are TRBV7-2 and TRBJ2-2, with a weak D call TRBD1 (5 bases). With 5 bases removed from V and 7 bases from J, the gap between germline ends came to 11 bases. Germline V gives CDR1 SGHTA, CDR2 FQGNSA. This CDR3 has 13 amino acids. The CDR3 reads CASSAQGYGELFF. CDR3 DNA sequence: TGTGCCAGCAGCGCTCAGGGTTACGGGGAGCTGTTTTTT.

This chain uses TRBV7-2 with TRBJ2-3; 8 bases match TRBD2. V was pared by 3 bases and J by 5 bases, with 7 bases of the junction left unmatched. The CDR3 sequence is 15 residues long. Germline V gene data show CDR1 as SGHTA and CDR2 as FQGNSA. CDR3 region: CASSLSGGGLDTQYF. The CDR3 DNA reads as TGTGCCAGCAGCTTGTCCGGGGGGGGTTTAGATACGCAGTATTTT.

V usage is TRBV29-1 and J usage is TRBJ2-1; 9 positions agree with TRBD2. The junction had 3 bases not matched to a gene; V was cut back by 1 base and J by 8 bases. The CDR3 loop spans 13 amino acids. Germline values: CDR1 SQVTM, CDR2 ANQGSEA. The CDR3 is CSVEGLAGYEQFF. Here the CDR3 DNA reads TGCAGCGTTGAAGGGCTAGCGGGATATGAGCAGTTCTTC.

The chain is built from TRBV3-1 (or the pseudogene TRBV3-2) and TRBJ1-2; TRBD1 matches at 10 bases. CDR3 length: 15 residues. The V gene's germline CDR1 is LGHDT and CDR2 YNNKEL (reference sequence). The V segment lost 4 bases and the J segment 6 bases; nucleotides outside the gene matches: 8. The CDR3 region is CASSRETGTGDGYTF. The CDR3 DNA reads as TGTGCCAGCAGCCGAGAAACCGGGACAGGGGATGGCTACACCTTC.

The chain has TRBV19 and TRBJ1-2; 7 bases match TRBD1. Per germline, CDR1 LNHDA and CDR2 SQIVND (reference sequence). This CDR3 comprises 13 residues. V shed 4 bases, J shed 7 bases, and the junction held 6 bases outside the gene matches. DNA of the CDR3: TGTGCCAGTAGTACCTGGACAGGCGGTGGCTACACCTTC. Protein product: CASSTWTGGGYTF.

A single count supports this clone. The J gene is TRBJ2-2, the V gene TRBV7-2; TRBD2 might be the D (6 bases). The CDR3 has 16 residues. V dropped 1 base and J dropped 6 bases, with 15 bases sitting between them. Germline values: CDR1 SGHTA, CDR2 FQGNSA. The CDR3 DNA sequence: TGTGCCAGCAGCTTAGTGGCCGGGAGATCTGCCGGGGAGCTGTTTTTT. Protein product: CASSLVAGRSAGELFF.

The V gene is TRBV3-1 (or the pseudogene TRBV3-2), the J gene TRBJ2-2; 12 bases align to TRBD2. Trimming cost V 4 bases and J 0 bases; bases outside gene matches: 9. This CDR3 contains 19 residues. Germline V gene sequence: CDR1 LGHDT, CDR2 YNNKEL (reference sequence). In DNA, the CDR3 is TGTGCCAGCAGCCGAGGACTAGCGGGAAGATGGCCGAACACCGGGGAGCTGTTTTTT. Amino acids: CASSRGLAGRWPNTGELFF.

The chain employs TRBV19 and TRBJ2-2, with TRBD2 matching 11 bases. CDR1 and CDR2 (germline): LNHDA, SQIVND (reference sequence). This CDR3 comprises 15 residues. J lost 6 bases, V lost 3 bases, and 3 bases had no gene match. CDR3 sequence reads: CASSILGLAAGELFF. As DNA, the CDR3 is TGTGCCAGTAGTATTTTGGGACTAGCGGCCGGGGAGCTGTTTTTT.

The J gene is TRBJ2-1, the V gene TRBV7-9; tentative D call: TRBD1 (6 bases). In germline, CDR1 is SEHNR, CDR2 FQNEAQ (reference sequence). The CDR3 extends over 15 amino acids. The ends were cut back, 5 bases at V and 6 bases at J, with 17 bases in the middle. For the CDR3, the DNA is TGTGCCAGCAGCCCACTCGGGACACTTGTCAATGAGCAGTTCTTC. It specifies CASSPLGTLVNEQFF.

The rearrangement links TRBV28 to TRBJ2-1, with TRBD2 matching 10 bases. The CDR3 totals 15 residues. Germline V lookup: CDR1 MDHEN, CDR2 SYDVKM. With 6 bases clipped from V and 3 bases from J, the junction kept 5 bases outside the gene matches. The CDR3 DNA follows: TGTGCCAGCAGACCTATAGCGGGAGGCTACAATGAGCAGTTCTTC. Translation gives CASRPIAGGYNEQFF.

The chain recombines TRBV10-3 with TRBJ2-1, with 11 bases that match TRBD2. CDR3 length equals 15 residues. The germline gives CDR1 ENHRY, CDR2 SYGVKD. Trimming took 5 bases from V and 5 from J; bases not matched to a gene: 5. The CDR3 region has the DNA TGTGCCATCAGTAGAGGGACTAGCGGACACAATGAGCAGTTCTTC. Translating gives CAISRGTSGHNEQFF.

The V and J genes are TRBV10-2 and TRBJ1-6; D unresolved. V was pared by 8 bases and J by 6 bases, with 14 bases between. Germline CDR1 reads WSHSY; CDR2 reads SAAADI. The length of the CDR3 is 14 residues. The CDR3 DNA reads TGCGCCAGCGCCGGGGTGGGTAGTAATTCACCCCTCCACTTT. Encoded protein: CASAGVGSNSPLHF.

The rearrangement joins TRBV19 to TRBJ2-3; D possibly corresponds to TRBD2 (6 bases). The V gene lost 6 bases and the J gene lost 0 bases, with 16 bases spanning the gap. Germline V gives CDR1 LNHDA, CDR2 SQIVND (reference sequence). This CDR3 contains 16 residues. The CDR3 protein is CASRDSSATSTDTQYF. The CDR3 nucleotides are TGTGCCAGTAGGGATTCTAGCGCAACTAGCACAGATACGCAGTATTTT.